This T cell receptor (beta chain) was documented in a study of T-cell reconstitution after alpha-beta-depleted transplantation in children. During its preparation, the TCRbeta library received unique molecular identifiers. TCRdb analysed the PCR reads with MiXCR anew, one entry per CDR3 protein. This table has roughly 300,000 distinct CDR3 sequences, approximately 10% appearing once. CDR1 is SGHTA and CDR2 is FQGNSA in the germline V gene. Trimming cost V 1 base and J 8 bases; bases outside gene matches: 8. CDR3 length: 15 amino acids. The V and J genes are TRBV7-2 and TRBJ2-1; TRBD2 matches at 7 bases. The receptor comes from a human donor who donated a stem cell graft to a child with acute lymphoblastic leukemia. Sequencing was performed on PBMCs from the stem cell graft donor, taken from the stem cell graft. CDR3 sequence: CASSLDGGRNDEQFF. The CDR3 DNA reads as TGTGCCAGCAGCTTAGACGGCGGGAGAAACGATGAGCAGTTCTTC.